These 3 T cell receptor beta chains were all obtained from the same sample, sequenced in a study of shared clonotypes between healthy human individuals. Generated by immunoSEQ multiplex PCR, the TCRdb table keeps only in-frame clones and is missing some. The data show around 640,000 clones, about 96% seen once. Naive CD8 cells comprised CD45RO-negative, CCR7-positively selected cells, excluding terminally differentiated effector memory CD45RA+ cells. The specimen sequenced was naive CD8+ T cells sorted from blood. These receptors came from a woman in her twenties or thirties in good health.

CDR3: CASEPGAGTTYEQYF. DNA of the CDR3: TGTGCCAGCGAGCCGGGTGCCGGGACTACCTACGAGCAGTACTTC. V and J are TRBV11-1 and TRBJ2-7; 7 bases agree with TRBD2. J lost 2 bases, V lost 8 bases, and 12 bases had no gene match. Germline V gene data show CDR1 as SGHAT and CDR2 as FQDESV (reference sequence). This CDR3 comprises 15 residues.

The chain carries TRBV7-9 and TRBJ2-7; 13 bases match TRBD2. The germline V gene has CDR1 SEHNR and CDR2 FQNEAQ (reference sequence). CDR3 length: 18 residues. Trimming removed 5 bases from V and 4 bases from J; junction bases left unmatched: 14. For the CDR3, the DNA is TGTGCCAGCAGCGCCGGGACTAGCGGGACCCTCCCCAGTTACGAGCAGTACTTC. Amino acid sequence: CASSAGTSGTLPSYEQYF.

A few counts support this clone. As DNA, the CDR3 is TGCGCCAGCAGCTTGGCCTTACAGGGAAGGACCGGGGAGCTGTTTTTT. It specifies CASSLALQGRTGELFF. This chain connects TRBV5-1 to TRBJ2-2; tentatively, D is TRBD1 (6 bases). Germline lookup yields CDR1 SGHRS and CDR2 YFSETQ. CDR3 length equals 16 residues. V lost 0 bases, J lost 5 bases, and 14 bases lay in between.